Presented here are 25 T cell receptor beta chains from one specimen sequenced in a study of T cells expressing NK-cell markers. From its re-call of the 5' RACE reads, TCRdb lists each CDR3 protein once, without DNA. With tens of thousands of distinct CDR3 sequences in the sample, the ten largest clones hold less than 65%. The source material was blood T cells: a sorted CD56 or NKG2C T cell subset, CD4+ or CD8+ T cells, or bulk PBMC T cells (not recorded which). These receptors all come from a woman between 18 and 75 years old in good health.

This CDR3 is CASSLTSGGPSADTQYF. The chain is built from TRBV7-9 and TRBJ2-3; TCRdb's D gene call, TRBD2, goes unchecked for lack of DNA. This CDR3 has 17 residues. CDR1 and CDR2 from the germline V gene are SEHNR and FQNEAQ (reference sequence).

V gene TRBV2 combines with J gene TRBJ1-5. The CDR3 runs to 16 residues. From germline, CDR1 is SNHLY and CDR2 FYNNEI. The CDR3 loop is CASDEGGASRNQPQHF.

This chain connects TRBV4-1 to TRBJ2-7; TCRdb indicates TRBD1, and absent DNA this call remains unverified. CDR1 is MGHRA and CDR2 is YSYEKL in the germline V gene. This CDR3 comprises 14 residues. CDR3 region: CASSHEDTTYEQYF.

V and J are TRBV11-1 and TRBJ1-5; TCRdb names TRBD1, which stays unverified in the absence of DNA. CDR3 size: 18 residues. The germline V gene encodes CDR1 SGHAT and CDR2 FQDESV (reference sequence). The chain's CDR3 is CASSLGSRDRGRSQPQHF. Filled out from reference TRBV11-1 and TRBJ1-5, the complete variable domain reads EAEVAQSPRYKITEKSQAVAFWCDPISGHATLYWYRQILGQGPELLVQFQDESVVDDSQLPKDRFSAERLKGVDSTLKIQPAELGDSAMYLCASSLGSRDRGRSQPQHFGDGTRLSIL.

V usage is TRBV6-5 and J usage is TRBJ2-3; with no DNA, the TCRdb D assignment of TRBD1 cannot be verified. The CDR3 contains 16 residues. Per germline, CDR1 MNHEY and CDR2 SVGAGI. The CDR3 loop reads CASSYSWGRSTDTQYF.

V usage is TRBV14 and J usage is TRBJ2-7; with no DNA, the TCRdb D assignment of TRBD2 cannot be verified. The CDR3 length is 16 residues. From germline, CDR1 is SGHDN and CDR2 FVKESK. The CDR3 sequence: CASSQVPPGGPYEQYF.

The V gene is TRBV9, the J gene TRBJ2-7. The CDR3 is 15 residues long. Germline V gene sequence: CDR1 SGDLS, CDR2 YYNGEE. The CDR3 sequence: CASSVAPLASYEQYF.

This CDR3 is CASSLRLGDRVVDNEQFF. The chain employs TRBV27 and TRBJ2-1; TCRdb outputs TRBD1, but without DNA this stays unchecked. This CDR3 comprises 18 residues. Germline CDR1 reads MNHEY; CDR2 reads SMNVEV (reference sequence).

The rearrangement joins TRBV29-1 to TRBJ2-1; TCRdb names TRBD1, which stays unverified in the absence of DNA. From germline, CDR1 is SQVTM and CDR2 ANQGSEA. This CDR3 is built from 13 residues. The CDR3 loop reads CSGLAGAPNEQFF.

The rearrangement joins TRBV7-9 to TRBJ2-7; there is no DNA to check the TCRdb D call of TRBD1. CDR3 length equals 12 residues. CDR1 is SEHNR and CDR2 is FQNEAQ in the germline V gene (reference sequence). CDR3 protein: CASSRGEDEQYF.

V usage is TRBV7-9 and J usage is TRBJ2-1. The CDR3 contains 15 residues. Germline V lookup: CDR1 SEHNR, CDR2 FQNEAQ (reference sequence). The CDR3 region is CASSFAGATYNEQFF.

The chain links TRBV20-1 to TRBJ2-1; the TCRdb D gene call, TRBD2, has no DNA to confirm it. Germline V gene data show CDR1 as DFQATT and CDR2 as SNEGSKA (reference sequence). The CDR3 length is 16 residues. CDR3 amino acids: CSARGPLSGPYNEQFF.

V and J are TRBV12-3 or TRBV12-4 and TRBJ2-3; TCRdb names TRBD1, which stays unverified in the absence of DNA. This CDR3 is 11 amino acids long. CDR3 loop: CASRTGDTQYF.

V usage is TRBV5-1 and J usage is TRBJ1-1. Per germline, CDR1 SGHRS and CDR2 YFSETQ. The CDR3 runs to 14 residues. The CDR3 sequence is CASSPAEGNTEAFF.

The chain is built from TRBV20-1 and TRBJ2-2; there is no DNA to check the TCRdb D call of TRBD1. The CDR3 is made up of 16 amino acids. Per the germline V gene, CDR1 is DFQATT and CDR2 is SNEGSKA (reference sequence). Here the CDR3 reads CSARDTGLGVYGELFF.

The V call is TRBV6-1, the J call TRBJ1-2; TCRdb's D call of TRBD1 is untestable without DNA. This CDR3 contains 16 residues. Germline CDR1 reads MNHNS; CDR2 reads SASEGT. The chain's CDR3 is CASSKETGILTYGYTF.

This chain uses TRBV27 with TRBJ2-1; without DNA, the TCRdb call of TRBD1 cannot be checked. This CDR3 is built from 14 residues. Germline V gene lookup returns CDR1 MNHEY and CDR2 SMNVEV (reference sequence). The CDR3 protein is CASRVTGSYNEQFF.

The rearrangement links TRBV6-5 to TRBJ1-1; absent DNA, TCRdb's TRBD1 call cannot be checked. The CDR3 runs to 15 residues. Germline V CDR1 and CDR2: MNHEY, SVGAGI. This CDR3 reads CASSYSSGVNTEAFF.

The chain links TRBV4-1 to TRBJ2-1; without DNA, the TCRdb call of TRBD1 cannot be checked. This CDR3 has 20 residues. Germline CDR1 and CDR2: MGHRA and YSYEKL. The CDR3 protein is CASSLTPGQGRMGRHNEQFF.

The chain links TRBV20-1 to TRBJ2-7. Germline V lookup: CDR1 DFQATT, CDR2 SNEGSKA (reference sequence). The CDR3 is 14 amino acids. The CDR3 is CSAISTGSSYEQYF.

The gene calls are TRBV6-1 and TRBJ2-3. The germline V gene encodes CDR1 MNHNS and CDR2 SASEGT. The CDR3 extends over 13 amino acids. The CDR3 loop reads CASGIEATDTQYF.

By frequency, this clonotype is large. The rearrangement links TRBV25-1 to TRBJ1-4. CDR1 and CDR2 from the germline V gene are MGHDK and SYGVNS. The CDR3 length is 13 residues. The CDR3 loop is CAPKGGEGEKLFF. The variable domain in full, with the rest retrieved from reference TRBV25-1 and TRBJ1-4, is EADIYQTPRYLVIGTGKKITLECSQTMGHDKMYWYQQDPGMELHLIHYSYGVNSTEKGDLSSESTVSRIRTEHFPLTLESARPSHTSQYLCAPKGGEGEKLFFGSGTQLSVL.

The chain carries TRBV27 and TRBJ2-2; the TCRdb call, TRBD2, lacks DNA for checking. Germline lookup yields CDR1 MNHEY and CDR2 SMNVEV (reference sequence). The CDR3 sequence is 14 residues long. The CDR3 sequence: CASTWEYGTGELFF.

The V gene is TRBV27, the J gene TRBJ1-6; TCRdb reports TRBD1, a call that lacks DNA to check it against. CDR1 and CDR2 (germline): MNHEY, SMNVEV (reference sequence). The CDR3 length is 16 residues. The CDR3 here is CASNQRPGQYNSPLHF.

V and J are TRBV20-1 and TRBJ2-4; absent DNA, TCRdb's TRBD1 call cannot be checked. The V gene's germline CDR1 is DFQATT and CDR2 SNEGSKA (reference sequence). CDR3 length: 14 amino acids. CDR3 sequence: CSAPFGGDGGVQYF.